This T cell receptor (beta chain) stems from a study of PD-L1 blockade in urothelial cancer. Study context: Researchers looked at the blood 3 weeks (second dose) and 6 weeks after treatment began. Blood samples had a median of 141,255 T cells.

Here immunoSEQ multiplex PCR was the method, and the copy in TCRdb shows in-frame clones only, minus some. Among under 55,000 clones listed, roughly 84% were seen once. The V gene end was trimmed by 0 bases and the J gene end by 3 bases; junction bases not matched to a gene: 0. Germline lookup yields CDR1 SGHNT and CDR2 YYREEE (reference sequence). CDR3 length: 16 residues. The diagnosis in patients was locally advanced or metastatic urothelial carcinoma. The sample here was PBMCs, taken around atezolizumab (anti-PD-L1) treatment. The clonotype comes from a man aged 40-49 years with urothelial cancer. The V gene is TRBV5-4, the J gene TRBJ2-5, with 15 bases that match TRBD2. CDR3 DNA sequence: TGTGCCAGCAGCTTGGGGACTAGCGGGAGGGAAGAGACCCAGTACTTC. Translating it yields CASSLGTSGREETQYF.